These T cell receptor beta chains were read from a single sample in a study of Graves' ophthalmopathy and Graves' hyperthyroidism. TCRdb re-derived calls from the multiplex PCR reads in MiXCR, one entry per CDR3 protein. The sample yields hundreds of thousands of distinct CDR3 sequences, 20% to 25% seen once. Specimen: peripheral blood. These TCRs come from a woman younger than 35 with stable Graves' hyperthyroidism. Some clones in this sample may be carry-over from other donors' samples. Both conserved end residues are part of each CDR3. A D gene is named only where the DNA matches it firmly. A clone size is listed for some rows: how often the clone was seen (once, few, many), or a class if it is expanded.

>TRBJ2-5|TRBV12-3/TRBV12-4|.|many
CASSFSLQETQYF
TGTGCCAGCAGTTTCAGCTTACAAGAGACCCAGTACTTC
>TRBJ1-6|TRBV11-2|TRBD1|many
CASSRDRARSPLHF
TGTGCCAGCAGCCGAGACAGGGCGAGGTCACCCCTCCACTTT
>TRBJ2-2|TRBV11-2|.|many
CAVKRATAGGELFF
TGTGCCGTCAAGAGGGCCACGGCAGGCGGGGAGCTGTTTTTT
>TRBJ2-7|TRBV7-2|TRBD2|many
CASSWAGGPGEQYF
TGTGCCAGCAGCTGGGCGGGAGGGCCGGGAGAGCAGTACTTC
>TRBJ1-1|TRBV7-2|.|many
CASSLSGDTEAFF
TGTGCCAGCAGCTTATCCGGGGACACTGAAGCTTTCTTT
>TRBJ2-7|TRBV3-1|TRBD2|many
CASSHGTSGEQYF
TGTGCCAGCAGTCATGGGACTAGCGGAGAGCAGTACTTC
>TRBJ1-2|TRBV6-2/TRBV6-3|.|.
CASAPARRGYTF
TGTGCCAGCGCCCCCGCCAGGAGGGGCTACACCTTC
>TRBJ2-2|TRBV12-3/TRBV12-4|TRBD2|few
CASRTSVPGELFF
TGTGCCAGCCGGACTAGCGTTCCCGGGGAGCTGTTTTTT
>TRBJ1-5|TRBV2|.|many
CASSEAGENQPQHF
TGTGCCAGCAGTGAAGCCGGCGAAAATCAGCCCCAGCATTTT
>TRBJ2-5|TRBV10-3|TRBD1|few
CAISRDSKETQYF
TGTGCCATCAGTCGGGACAGCAAAGAGACCCAGTACTTC
>TRBJ1-2|TRBV12-3/TRBV12-4|TRBD1|many
CASSPFEGALYGYTF
TGTGCCAGCAGCCCTTTTGAGGGGGCGCTTTATGGCTACACCTTC
>TRBJ1-5|TRBV6-2/TRBV6-3|TRBD1|once
CASTRTGDQPQHF
TGTGCCAGCACCAGGACAGGAGATCAGCCCCAGCATTTT
>TRBJ2-7|TRBV29-1|.|once
CSVEGEVRGDSYEQYF
TGCAGCGTTGAAGGAGAGGTCAGGGGGGACTCCTACGAGCAGTACTTC
>TRBJ1-1|TRBV6-1|.|.
CASSSRQLGAFF
TGTGCCAGCAGTAGTAGACAGTTGGGGGCTTTCTTT
>TRBJ2-2|TRBV9|TRBD1|.
CASSEGWEVDRGDTGELFF
TGTGCCAGCAGCGAAGGGTGGGAAGTGGACAGGGGCGACACCGGGGAGCTGTTTTTT
>TRBJ1-5|TRBV20-1|.|many
CSASIPDYSNQPQHF
TGCAGTGCTAGTATCCCGGATTATAGCAATCAGCCCCAGCATTTT
>TRBJ1-1|TRBV11-2|.|.
CASSLERYLVLGPNTEAFF
TGTGCCAGCAGCTTAGAACGTTATCTAGTCCTGGGTCCGAACACTGAAGCTTTCTTT
>TRBJ2-5|TRBV11-2|.|many
CASSLEQGSQETQYF
TGTGCCAGCAGCTTAGAACAGGGCAGCCAAGAGACCCAGTACTTC